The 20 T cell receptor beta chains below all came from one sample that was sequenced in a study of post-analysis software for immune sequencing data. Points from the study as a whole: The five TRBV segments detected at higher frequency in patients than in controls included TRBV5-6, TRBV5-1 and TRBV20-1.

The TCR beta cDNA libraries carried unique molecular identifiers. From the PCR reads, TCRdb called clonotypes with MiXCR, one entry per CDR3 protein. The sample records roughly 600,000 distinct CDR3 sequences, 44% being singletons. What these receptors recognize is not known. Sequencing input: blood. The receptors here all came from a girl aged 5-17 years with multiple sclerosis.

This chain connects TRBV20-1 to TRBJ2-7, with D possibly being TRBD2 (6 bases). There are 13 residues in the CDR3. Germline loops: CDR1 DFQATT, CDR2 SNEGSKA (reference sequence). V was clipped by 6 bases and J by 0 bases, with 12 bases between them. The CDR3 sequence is CSAVGGPSYEQYF. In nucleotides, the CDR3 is TGCAGTGCCGTGGGGGGTCCCTCCTACGAGCAGTACTTC.

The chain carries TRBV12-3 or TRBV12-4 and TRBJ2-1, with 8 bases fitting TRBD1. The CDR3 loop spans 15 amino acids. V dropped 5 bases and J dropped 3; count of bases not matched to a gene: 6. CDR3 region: CASSAGTGVYNEQFF. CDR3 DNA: TGTGCCAGCAGTGCCGGGACAGGCGTCTACAATGAGCAGTTCTTC.

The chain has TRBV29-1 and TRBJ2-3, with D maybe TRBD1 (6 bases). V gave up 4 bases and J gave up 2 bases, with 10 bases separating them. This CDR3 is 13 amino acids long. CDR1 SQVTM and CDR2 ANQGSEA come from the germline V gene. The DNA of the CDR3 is TGCAGCGTTGGGGGGCGAACCACAGATACGCAGTATTTT. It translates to CSVGGRTTDTQYF.

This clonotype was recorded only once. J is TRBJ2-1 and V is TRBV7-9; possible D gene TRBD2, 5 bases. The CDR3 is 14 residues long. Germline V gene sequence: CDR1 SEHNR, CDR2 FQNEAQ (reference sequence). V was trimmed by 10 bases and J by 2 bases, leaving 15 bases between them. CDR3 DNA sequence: TGTGCCACTCCCGGGGAGCGCCCCTACAATGAGCAGTTCTTC. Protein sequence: CATPGERPYNEQFF.

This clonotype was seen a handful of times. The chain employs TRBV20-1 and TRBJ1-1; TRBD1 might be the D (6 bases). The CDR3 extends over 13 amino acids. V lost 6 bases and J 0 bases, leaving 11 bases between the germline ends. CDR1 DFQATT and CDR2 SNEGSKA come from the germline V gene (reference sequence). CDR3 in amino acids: CSATGQLNTEAFF. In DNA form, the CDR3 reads TGCAGTGCCACTGGACAGCTGAACACTGAAGCTTTCTTT.

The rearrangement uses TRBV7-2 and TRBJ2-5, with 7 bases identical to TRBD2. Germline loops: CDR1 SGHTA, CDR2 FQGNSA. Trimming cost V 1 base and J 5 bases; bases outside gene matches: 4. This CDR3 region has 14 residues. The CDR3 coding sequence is TGTGCCAGCAGCTTAGGACTAGCTTCCGAGACCCAGTACTTC. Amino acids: CASSLGLASETQYF. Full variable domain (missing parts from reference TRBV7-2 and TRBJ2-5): GAGVSQSPSNKVTEKGKDVELRCDPISGHTALYWYRQSLGQGLEFLIYFQGNSAPDKSGLPSDRFSAERTGGSVSTLTIQRTQQEDSAVYLCASSLGLASETQYFGPGTRLLVL.

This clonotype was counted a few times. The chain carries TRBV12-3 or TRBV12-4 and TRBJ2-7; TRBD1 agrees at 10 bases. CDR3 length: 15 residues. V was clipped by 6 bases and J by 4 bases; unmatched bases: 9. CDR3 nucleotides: TGTGCCAGCAGCCTAACCGGGACAGGGGTTTACGAGCAGTACTTC. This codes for CASSLTGTGVYEQYF.

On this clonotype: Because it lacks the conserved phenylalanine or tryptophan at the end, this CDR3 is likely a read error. CDR3 nucleotide sequence: TGTGCCAGCAGTCCGACAGGGGGATCAGATGGCTACACCTTA. Residues: CASSPTGGSDGYTL. The chain carries TRBV27 and TRBJ1-2, with 9 positions matching TRBD1. The CDR3 runs to 14 residues. V was clipped by 5 bases and J by 6 bases; unmatched bases: 7. Germline assignment: CDR1 MNHEY and CDR2 SMNVEV (reference sequence).

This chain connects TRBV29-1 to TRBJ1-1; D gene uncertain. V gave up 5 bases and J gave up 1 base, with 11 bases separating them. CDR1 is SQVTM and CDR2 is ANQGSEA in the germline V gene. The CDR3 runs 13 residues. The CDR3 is CSVTNLGNTEAFF. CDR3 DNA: TGCAGCGTTACAAACCTCGGGAACACTGAAGCTTTCTTT.

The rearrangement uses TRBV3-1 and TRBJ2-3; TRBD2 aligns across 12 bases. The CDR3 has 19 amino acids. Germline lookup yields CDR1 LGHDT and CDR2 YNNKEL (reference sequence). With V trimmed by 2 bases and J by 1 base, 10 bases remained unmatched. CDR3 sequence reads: CASSQRAPSGGARTDTQYF. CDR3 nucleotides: TGTGCCAGCAGCCAAAGGGCCCCTAGCGGGGGGGCTCGCACAGATACGCAGTATTTT.

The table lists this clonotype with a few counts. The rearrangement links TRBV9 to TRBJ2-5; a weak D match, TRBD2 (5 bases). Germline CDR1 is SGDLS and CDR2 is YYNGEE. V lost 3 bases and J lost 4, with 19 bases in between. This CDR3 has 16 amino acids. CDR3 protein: CASSARGPAVGETQYF. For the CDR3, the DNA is TGTGCCAGCAGCGCCCGCGGGCCGGCGGTAGGAGAGACCCAGTACTTC.

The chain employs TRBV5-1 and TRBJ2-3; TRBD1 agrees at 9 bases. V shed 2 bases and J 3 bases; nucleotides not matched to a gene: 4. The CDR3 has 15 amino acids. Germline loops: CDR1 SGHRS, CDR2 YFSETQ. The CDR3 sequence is CASSFFGQGTDTQYF. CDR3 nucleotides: TGCGCCAGCAGCTTCTTCGGACAGGGGACAGATACGCAGTATTTT.

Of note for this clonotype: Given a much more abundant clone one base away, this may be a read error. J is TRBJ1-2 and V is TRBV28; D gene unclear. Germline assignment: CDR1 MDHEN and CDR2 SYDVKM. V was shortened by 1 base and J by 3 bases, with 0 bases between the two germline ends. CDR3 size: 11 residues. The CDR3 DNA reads TGTGCCAGCAGTTTATACTATGGCTACACCTTC. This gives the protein CASSLYYGYTF.

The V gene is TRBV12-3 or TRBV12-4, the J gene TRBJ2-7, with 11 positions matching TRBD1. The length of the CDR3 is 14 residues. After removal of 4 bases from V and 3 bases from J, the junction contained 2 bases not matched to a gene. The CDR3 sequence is CASSWDRGVYEQYF. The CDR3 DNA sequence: TGTGCCAGCAGTTGGGACAGGGGGGTCTACGAGCAGTACTTC.

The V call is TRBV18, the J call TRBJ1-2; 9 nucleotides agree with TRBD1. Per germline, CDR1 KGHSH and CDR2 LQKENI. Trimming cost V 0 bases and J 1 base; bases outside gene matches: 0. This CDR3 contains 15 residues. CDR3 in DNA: TGTGCCAGCTCACCACCGACAGGGGGTAACTATGGCTACACCTTC. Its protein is CASSPPTGGNYGYTF. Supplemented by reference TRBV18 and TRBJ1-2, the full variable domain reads NAGVMQNPRHLVRRRGQEARLRCSPMKGHSHVYWYRQLPEEGLKFMVYLQKENIIDESGMPKERFSAEFPKEGPSILRIQQVVRGDSAAYFCASSPPTGGNYGYTFGSGTRLTVV.

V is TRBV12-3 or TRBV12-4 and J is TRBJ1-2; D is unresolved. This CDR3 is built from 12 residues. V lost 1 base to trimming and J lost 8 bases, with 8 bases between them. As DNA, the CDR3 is TGTGCCAGCAGTTTAGGTGAGGTCGGCTACACCTTC. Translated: CASSLGEVGYTF.

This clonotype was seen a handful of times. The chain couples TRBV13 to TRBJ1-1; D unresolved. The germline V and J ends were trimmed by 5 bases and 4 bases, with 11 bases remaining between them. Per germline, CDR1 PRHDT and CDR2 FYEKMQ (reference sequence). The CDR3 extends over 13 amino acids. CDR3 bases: TGTGCCAGCAGCCGTGCTACCCTCACTGAAGCTTTCTTT. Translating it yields CASSRATLTEAFF.

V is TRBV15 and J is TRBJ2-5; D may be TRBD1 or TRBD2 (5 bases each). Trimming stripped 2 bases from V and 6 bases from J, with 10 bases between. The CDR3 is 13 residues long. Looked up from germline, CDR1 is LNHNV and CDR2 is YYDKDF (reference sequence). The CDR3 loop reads CATSRPGPQTQYF. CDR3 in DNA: TGTGCCACCAGCAGACCGGGACCACAGACCCAGTACTTC.

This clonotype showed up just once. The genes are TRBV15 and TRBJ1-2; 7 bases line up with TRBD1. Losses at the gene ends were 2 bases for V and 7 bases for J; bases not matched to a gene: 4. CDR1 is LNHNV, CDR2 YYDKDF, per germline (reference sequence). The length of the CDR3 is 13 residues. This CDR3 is CATSRRQGFGYTF. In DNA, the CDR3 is TGTGCCACCAGCAGAAGACAGGGTTTTGGCTACACCTTC. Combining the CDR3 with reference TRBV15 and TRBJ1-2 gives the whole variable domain DAMVIQNPRYQVTQFGKPVTLSCSQTLNHNVMYWYQQKSSQAPKLLFHYYDKDFNNEADTPDNFQSRRPNTSFCFLDIRSPGLGDTAMYLCATSRRQGFGYTFGSGTRLTVV.

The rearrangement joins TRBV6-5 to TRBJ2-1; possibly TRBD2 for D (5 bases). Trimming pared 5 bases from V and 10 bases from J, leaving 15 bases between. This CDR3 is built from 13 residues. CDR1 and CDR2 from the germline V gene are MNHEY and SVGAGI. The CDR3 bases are TGTGCCAGCAGTCCCACCGGCTCGGGGGAGCAGTTCTTC. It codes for CASSPTGSGEQFF.